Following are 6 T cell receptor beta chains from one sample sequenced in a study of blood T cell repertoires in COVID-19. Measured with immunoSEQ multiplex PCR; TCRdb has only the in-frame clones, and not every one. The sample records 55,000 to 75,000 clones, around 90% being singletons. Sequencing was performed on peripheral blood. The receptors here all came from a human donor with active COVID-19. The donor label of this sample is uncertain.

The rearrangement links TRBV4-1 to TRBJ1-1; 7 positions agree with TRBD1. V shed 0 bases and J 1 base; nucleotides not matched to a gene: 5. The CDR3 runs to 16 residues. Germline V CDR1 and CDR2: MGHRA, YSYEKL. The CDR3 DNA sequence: TGCGCCAGCAGCCAAGATGAGGGGGCAACGAACACTGAAGCTTTCTTT. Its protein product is CASSQDEGATNTEAFF.

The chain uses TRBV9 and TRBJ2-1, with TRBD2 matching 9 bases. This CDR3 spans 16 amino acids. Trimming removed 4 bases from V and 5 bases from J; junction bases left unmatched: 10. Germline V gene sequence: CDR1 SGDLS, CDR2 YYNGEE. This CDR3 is CASSPVSGGPHNEQFF. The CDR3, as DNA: TGTGCCAGCAGCCCCGTAAGCGGGGGGCCCCACAATGAGCAGTTCTTC.

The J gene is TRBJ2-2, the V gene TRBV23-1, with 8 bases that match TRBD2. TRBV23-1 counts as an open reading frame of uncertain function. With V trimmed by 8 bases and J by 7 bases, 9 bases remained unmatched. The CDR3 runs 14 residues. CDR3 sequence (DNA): TGCGCCAGCGGGGGATTTGCGGGAGGCGGGGAGCTGTTTTTT. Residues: CASGGFAGGGELFF.

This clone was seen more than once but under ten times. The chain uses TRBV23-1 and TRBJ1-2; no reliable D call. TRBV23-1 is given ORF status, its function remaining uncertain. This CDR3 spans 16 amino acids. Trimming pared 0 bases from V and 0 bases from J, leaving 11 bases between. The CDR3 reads CASSQSIRRTNYGYTF. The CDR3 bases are TGCGCCAGCAGTCAATCGATCAGGCGTACTAACTATGGCTACACCTTC.

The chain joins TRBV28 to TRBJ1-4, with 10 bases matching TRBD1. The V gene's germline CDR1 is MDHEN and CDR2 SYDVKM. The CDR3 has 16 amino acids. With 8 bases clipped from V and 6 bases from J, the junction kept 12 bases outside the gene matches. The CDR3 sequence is CASRAGTGVKDEKLFF. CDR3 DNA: TGTGCCAGCCGCGCCGGGACAGGGGTTAAAGATGAAAAACTGTTTTTT.

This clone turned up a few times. CDR3: CASSFEGLAGGFSTDTQYF. In DNA, the CDR3 is TGTGCCAGCAGCTTTGAGGGACTAGCGGGGGGATTTAGCACAGATACGCAGTATTTT. V usage is TRBV5-4 and J usage is TRBJ2-3, with 15 bases fitting TRBD2. The CDR3 is 19 amino acids. Trimming cost V 2 bases and J 0 bases; bases outside gene matches: 7. The germline gives CDR1 SGHNT, CDR2 YYREEE (reference sequence).